This T cell receptor (beta chain) derives from a study of brain T cells in children with intractable seizures. Study findings and constraints: Pre-surgery blood may have been undersampled, hiding some clones.

Here immunoSEQ multiplex PCR was the method, and the copy in TCRdb shows in-frame clones only, minus some. The repertoire holds approximately 330,000 clones, roughly 92% seen once, with roughly 5.8% in the top ten. CDR3 size: 13 residues. Trimming removed 6 bases from V and 4 bases from J, with 9 bases in between. The germline V gene encodes CDR1 SGHAT and CDR2 FQNNGV. Stated time point: blood from clinic visit 5 months post-surgery; TSC patient then seizure free. Patients received at least one anti-epileptic drug before surgery. A word on this clone: The antigen is unknown.

This sample comprised peripheral blood, obtained approximately 5 months after surgery. The origin of this receptor is a boy younger than two with tuberous sclerosis and intractable seizures. The rearrangement joins TRBV11-2 to TRBJ1-4; no firm D call. CDR3 region: CASRASDNEKLFF. DNA of the CDR3: TGTGCCAGCAGGGCGTCAGATAATGAAAAACTGTTTTTT.